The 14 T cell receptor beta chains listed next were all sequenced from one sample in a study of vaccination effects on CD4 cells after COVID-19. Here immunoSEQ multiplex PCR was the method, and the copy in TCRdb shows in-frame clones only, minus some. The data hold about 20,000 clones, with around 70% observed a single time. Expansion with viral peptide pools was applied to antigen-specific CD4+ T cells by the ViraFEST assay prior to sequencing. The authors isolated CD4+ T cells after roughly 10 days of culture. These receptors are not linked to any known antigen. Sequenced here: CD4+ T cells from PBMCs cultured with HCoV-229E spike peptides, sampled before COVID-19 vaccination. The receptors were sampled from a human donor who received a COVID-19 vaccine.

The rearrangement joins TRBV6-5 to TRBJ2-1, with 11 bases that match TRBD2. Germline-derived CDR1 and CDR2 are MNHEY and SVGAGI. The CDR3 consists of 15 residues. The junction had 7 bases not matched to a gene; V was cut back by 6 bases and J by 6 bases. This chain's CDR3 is CASRYGLAGTNEQFF. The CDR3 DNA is TGTGCCAGCAGATACGGACTAGCGGGCACCAATGAGCAGTTCTTC.

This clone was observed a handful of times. CDR3 bases: TGTGCCAGCAGCCACGGTTTGAACACTGAAGCTTTCTTT. As protein: CASSHGLNTEAFF. V usage is TRBV14 and J usage is TRBJ1-1; D call uncertain. Germline CDR1 and CDR2: SGHDN and FVKESK. This CDR3 has 13 amino acids. V was cut by 3 bases and J by 0 bases, with 5 bases left in between.

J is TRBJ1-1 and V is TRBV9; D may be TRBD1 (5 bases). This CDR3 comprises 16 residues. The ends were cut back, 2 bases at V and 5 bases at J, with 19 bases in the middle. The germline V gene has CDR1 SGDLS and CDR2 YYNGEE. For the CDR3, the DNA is TGTGCCAGCAGCGTCGCAGGGCTTGAGCGAGGAACTGAAGCTTTCTTT. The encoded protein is CASSVAGLERGTEAFF.

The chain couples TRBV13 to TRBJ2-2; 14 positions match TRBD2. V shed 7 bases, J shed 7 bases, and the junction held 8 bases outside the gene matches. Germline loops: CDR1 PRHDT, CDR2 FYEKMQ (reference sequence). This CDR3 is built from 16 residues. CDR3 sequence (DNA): TGTGCCAGCACCTGGGGACTAGCGGGAGATGGCGGGGAGCTGTTTTTT. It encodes CASTWGLAGDGGELFF.

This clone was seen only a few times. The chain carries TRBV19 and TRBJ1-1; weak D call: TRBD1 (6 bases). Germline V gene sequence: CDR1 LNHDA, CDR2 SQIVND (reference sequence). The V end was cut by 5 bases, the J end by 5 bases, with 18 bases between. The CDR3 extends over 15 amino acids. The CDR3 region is CASSAGLTGNTEAFF. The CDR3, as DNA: TGTGCCAGTAGTGCGGGTCTAACAGGGAATACTGAAGCTTTCTTT.

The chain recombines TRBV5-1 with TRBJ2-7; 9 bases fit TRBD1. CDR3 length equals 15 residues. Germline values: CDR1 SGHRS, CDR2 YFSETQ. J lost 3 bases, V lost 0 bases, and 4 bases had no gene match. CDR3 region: CASSLGGTGSYEQYF. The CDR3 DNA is TGCGCCAGCAGCTTGGGCGGGACAGGGAGCTACGAGCAGTACTTC.

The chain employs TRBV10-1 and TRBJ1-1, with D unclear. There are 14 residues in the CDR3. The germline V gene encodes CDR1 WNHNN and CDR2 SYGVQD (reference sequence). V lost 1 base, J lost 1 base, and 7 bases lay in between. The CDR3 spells CASSEYRGNTEAFF. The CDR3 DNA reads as TGCGCCAGCAGTGAGTATCGGGGGAACACTGAAGCTTTCTTT.

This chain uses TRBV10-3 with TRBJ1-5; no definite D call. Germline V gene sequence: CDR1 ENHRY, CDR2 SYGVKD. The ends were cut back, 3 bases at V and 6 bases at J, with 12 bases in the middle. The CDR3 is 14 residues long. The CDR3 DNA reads TGTGCCATCAGTGAACGGGCCGCAGGTCAGCCCCAGCATTTT. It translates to CAISERAAGQPQHF.

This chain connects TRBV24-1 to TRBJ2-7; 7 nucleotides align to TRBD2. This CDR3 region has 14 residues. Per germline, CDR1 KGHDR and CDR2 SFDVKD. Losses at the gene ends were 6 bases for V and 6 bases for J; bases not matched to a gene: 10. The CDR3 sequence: CATSKARENSEQYF. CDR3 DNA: TGTGCCACCAGTAAAGCGCGGGAGAACTCCGAGCAGTACTTC.

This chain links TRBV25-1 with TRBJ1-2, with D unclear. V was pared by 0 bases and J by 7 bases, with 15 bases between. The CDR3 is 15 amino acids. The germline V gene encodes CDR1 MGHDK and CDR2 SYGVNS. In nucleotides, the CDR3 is TGTGCCAGCAGTGAATACCGATGGGGTATGGGTGGCTACACCTTC. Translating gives CASSEYRWGMGGYTF.

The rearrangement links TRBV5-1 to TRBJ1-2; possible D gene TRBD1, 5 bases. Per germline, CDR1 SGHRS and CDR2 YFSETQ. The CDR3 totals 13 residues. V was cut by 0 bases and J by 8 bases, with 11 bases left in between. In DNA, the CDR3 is TGCGCCAGCAGCTTGGACAGGTTATCCGGCTACACCTTC. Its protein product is CASSLDRLSGYTF.

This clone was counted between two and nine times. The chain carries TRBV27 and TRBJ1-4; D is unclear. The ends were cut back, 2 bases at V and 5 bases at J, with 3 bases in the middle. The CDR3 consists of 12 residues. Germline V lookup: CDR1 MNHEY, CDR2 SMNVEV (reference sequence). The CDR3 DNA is TGTGCCAGCAGTTTAAGAAATGAAAAACTGTTTTTT. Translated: CASSLRNEKLFF. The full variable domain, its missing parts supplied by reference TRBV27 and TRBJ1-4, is EAQVTQNPRYLITVTGKKLTVTCSQNMNHEYMSWYRQDPGLGLRQIYYSMNVEVTDKGDVPEGYKVSRKEKRNFPLILESPSPNQTSLYFCASSLRNEKLFFGSGTQLSVL.

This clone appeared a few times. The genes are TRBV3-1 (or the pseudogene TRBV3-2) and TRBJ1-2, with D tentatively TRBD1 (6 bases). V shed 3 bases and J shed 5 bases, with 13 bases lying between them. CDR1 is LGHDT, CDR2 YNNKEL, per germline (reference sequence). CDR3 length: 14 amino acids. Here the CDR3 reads CASSQGAYLYGYTF. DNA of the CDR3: TGTGCCAGCAGCCAGGGGGCGTATCTTTATGGCTACACCTTC.

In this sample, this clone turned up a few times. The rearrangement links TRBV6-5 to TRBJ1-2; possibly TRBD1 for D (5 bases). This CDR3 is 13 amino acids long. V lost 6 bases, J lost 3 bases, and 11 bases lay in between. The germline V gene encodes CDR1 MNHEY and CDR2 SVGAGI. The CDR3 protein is CASRLGQDYGYTF. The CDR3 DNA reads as TGTGCCAGCAGATTGGGGCAGGACTATGGCTACACCTTC.